The clone carrying this T cell receptor beta chain was picked up many times. The sample comes from a study of identical twins. TCRdb re-called the 5' RACE reads through MiXCR, storing one row per CDR3 protein. The top ten clones hold 12% of a sample with about 100,000 distinct CDR3 sequences, under 6.5% of them seen once. Looked up from germline, CDR1 is SGDLS and CDR2 is YYNGEE. Trimming left V 0 bases short and J 5 bases short, with 15 bases between. The CDR3 runs 15 residues. The genes are TRBV9 and TRBJ2-7; the D gene is possibly TRBD1 (5 bases). Source material: memory T cells sorted from blood. The receptor comes from a woman between 45 and 65 years old in good health. Here the CDR3 DNA reads TGTGCCAGCAGCGTAGTCGGGCAGGGAAGGGACGAGCAGTACTTC. Amino acids: CASSVVGQGRDEQYF.